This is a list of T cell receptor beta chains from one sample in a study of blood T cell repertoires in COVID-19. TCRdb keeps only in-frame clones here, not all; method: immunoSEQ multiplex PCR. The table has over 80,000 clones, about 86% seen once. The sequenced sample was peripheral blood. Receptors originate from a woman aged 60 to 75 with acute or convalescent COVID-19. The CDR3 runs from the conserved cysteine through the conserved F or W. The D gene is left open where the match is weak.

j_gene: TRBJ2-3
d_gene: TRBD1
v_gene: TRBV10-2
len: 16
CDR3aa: CASVYHLSGLQGAQYF

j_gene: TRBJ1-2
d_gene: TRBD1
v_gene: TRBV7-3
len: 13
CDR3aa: CASSLGQGTGYTF

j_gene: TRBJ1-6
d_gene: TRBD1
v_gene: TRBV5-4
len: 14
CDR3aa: CASSSGTVNSPLHF

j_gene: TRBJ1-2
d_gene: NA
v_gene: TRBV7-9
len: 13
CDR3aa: CASSLTPPGDYTF

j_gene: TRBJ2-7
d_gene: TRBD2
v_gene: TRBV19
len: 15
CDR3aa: CASSIGRAGGNEQYF

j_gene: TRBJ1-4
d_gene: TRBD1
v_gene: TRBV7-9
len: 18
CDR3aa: CASSLVVGTGETNEKLFF

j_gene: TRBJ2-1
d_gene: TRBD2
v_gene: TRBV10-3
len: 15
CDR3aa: CAISPAGGIYNEQFF

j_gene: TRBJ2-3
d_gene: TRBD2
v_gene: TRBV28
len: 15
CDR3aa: CASSRAGGPTDTQYF

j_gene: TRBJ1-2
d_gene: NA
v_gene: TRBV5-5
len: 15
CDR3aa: CASSLALAGESGYTF

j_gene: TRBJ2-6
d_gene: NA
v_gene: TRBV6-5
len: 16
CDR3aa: CASSYSGASGANVLTF

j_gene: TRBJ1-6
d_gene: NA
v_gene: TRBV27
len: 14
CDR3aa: CASSFSSYNSPLHF

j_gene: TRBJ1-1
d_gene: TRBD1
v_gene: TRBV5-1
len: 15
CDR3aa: CASRPWTGMGTEAFF

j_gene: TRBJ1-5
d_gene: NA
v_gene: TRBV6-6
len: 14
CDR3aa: CASRQQGAVQPQHF

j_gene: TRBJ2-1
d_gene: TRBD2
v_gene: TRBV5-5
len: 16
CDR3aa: CASSLEGLAVYNEQFF

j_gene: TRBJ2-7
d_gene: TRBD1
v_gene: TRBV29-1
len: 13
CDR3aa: CSVQSRQGSEQYF

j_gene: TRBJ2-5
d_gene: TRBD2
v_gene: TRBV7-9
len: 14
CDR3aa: CASSLGLVEETQYF

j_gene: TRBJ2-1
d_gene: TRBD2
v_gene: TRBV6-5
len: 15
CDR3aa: CASSSLAGGRNEQFF

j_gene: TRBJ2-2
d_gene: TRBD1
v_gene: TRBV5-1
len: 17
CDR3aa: CASSLAGDRGSTGELFF

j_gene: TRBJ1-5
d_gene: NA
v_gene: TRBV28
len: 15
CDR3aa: CASSPTTGIGQPQHF

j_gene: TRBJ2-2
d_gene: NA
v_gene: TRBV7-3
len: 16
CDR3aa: CASTPGGGANTGELFF

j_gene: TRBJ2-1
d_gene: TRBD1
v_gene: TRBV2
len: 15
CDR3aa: CASSQDRSSYNEQFF

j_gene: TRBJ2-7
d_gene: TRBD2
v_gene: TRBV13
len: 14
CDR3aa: CASRPSGGSYEQYF

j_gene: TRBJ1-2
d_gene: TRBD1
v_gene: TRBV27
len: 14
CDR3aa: CASSMSGQKDGYTF

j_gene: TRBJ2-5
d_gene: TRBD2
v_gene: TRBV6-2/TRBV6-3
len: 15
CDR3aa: CASSYGRLAPETQYF

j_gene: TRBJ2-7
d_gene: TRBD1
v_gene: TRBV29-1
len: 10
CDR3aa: CSAIQGGQYF

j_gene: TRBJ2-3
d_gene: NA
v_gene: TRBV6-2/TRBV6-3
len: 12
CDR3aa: CASSSLTDTQYF

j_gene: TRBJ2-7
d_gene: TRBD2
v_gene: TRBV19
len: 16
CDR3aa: CASSTWRSGSSYEQYF

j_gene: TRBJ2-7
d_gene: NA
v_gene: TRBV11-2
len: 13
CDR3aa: CASSLLQEDEQYF